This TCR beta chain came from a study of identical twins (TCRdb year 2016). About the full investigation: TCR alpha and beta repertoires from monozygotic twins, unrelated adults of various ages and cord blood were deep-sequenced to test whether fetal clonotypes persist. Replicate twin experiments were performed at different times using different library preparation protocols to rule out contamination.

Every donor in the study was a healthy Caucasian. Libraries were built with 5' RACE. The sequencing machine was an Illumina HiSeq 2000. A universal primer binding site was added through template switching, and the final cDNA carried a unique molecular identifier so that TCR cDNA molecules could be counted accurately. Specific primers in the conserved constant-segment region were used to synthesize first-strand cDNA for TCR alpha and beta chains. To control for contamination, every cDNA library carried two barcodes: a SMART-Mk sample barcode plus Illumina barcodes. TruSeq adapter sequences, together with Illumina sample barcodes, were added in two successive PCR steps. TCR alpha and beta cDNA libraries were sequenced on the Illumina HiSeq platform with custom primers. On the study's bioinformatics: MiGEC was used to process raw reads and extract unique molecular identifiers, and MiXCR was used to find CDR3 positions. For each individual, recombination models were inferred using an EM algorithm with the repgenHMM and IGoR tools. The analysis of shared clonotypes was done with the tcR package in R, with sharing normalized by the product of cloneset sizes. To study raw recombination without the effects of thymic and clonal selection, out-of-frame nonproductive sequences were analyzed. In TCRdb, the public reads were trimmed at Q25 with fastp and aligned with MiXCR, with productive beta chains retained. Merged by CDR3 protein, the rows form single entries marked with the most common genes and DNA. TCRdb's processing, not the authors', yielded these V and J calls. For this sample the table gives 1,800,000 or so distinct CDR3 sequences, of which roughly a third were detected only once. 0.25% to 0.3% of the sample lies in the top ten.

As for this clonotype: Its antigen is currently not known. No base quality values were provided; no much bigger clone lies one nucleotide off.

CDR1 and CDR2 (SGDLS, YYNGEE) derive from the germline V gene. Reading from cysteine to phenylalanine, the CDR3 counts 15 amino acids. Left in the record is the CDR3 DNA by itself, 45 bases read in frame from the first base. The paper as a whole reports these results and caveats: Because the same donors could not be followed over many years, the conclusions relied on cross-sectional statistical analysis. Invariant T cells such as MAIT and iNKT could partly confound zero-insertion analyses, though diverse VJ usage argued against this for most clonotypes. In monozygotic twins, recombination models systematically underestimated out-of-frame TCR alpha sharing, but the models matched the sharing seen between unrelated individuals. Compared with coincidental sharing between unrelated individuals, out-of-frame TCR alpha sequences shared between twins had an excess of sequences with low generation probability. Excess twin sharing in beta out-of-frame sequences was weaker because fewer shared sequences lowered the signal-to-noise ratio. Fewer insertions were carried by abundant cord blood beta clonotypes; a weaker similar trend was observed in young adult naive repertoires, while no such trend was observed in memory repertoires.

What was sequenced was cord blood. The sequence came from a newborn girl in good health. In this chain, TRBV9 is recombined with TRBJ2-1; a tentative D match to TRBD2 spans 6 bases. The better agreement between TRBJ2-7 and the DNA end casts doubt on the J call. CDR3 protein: CASSRTGRSYNEQYF. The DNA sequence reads TGTGCCAGCAGCCGGACCGGGAGAAGCTACAATGAGCAGTACTTC.